This T cell receptor beta chain was recorded in a study of T cells in Graves' hyperthyroidism and ophthalmopathy. This clonotype was counted ten times or more. Authors of the study amplified TCR beta CDR3 regions from RNA transcripts. Initially, a first-round RT-PCR of the TCR CDR3 employed the HTBI primer set. Using its own MiXCR run on the multiplex PCR reads, TCRdb lists one record per CDR3 protein. In the table there are fewer than 700,000 distinct CDR3 sequences, about a sixth of which are singletons. The V gene's germline CDR1 is MNHEY and CDR2 SVGEGT. V lost 4 bases to trimming and J lost 7 bases, with 11 bases between them. The CDR3 loop spans 12 amino acids. The cohort's ophthalmopathy patients, a group with duration under 3 months, had a Clinical Activity Score of at least 3 and a NOSPECS grade of at least 4.

This chain uses TRBV6-2 or TRBV6-3 with TRBJ2-7; unclear D gene. This sequence was found in a woman between 18 and 29 years old with Graves' ophthalmopathy. Specimen: blood. The CDR3 bases are TGTGCCAGCAGTTCCACCGTAAAGGAGCAGTACTTC. Translated, it gives CASSSTVKEQYF.